This TCR beta chain was captured in a study of cytomegalovirus exposure and HLA in healthy donors (dated by TCRdb to the late 2010s). In terms of the full investigation: An earlier analysis of about 560 of the donors reported 276 Gb of sequence data and around 100 million unique TCR beta sequences obtained from around 170 million T cells. Of the 300 to 500 genotyped donors, more than 75% were placed in the genetic ancestry cluster associated with self-reported Caucasian donors. Using immunosequencing, the study profiled T cell repertoires from about 610 subjects and related those repertoires to cytomegalovirus serostatus. Along with the approximately 700-subject first cohort, a separate validation cohort of over a hundred different subjects was used. Because of strong linkage in the cohort, five DR-DQ haplotypes were treated as single units for association and clustering. In an earlier analysis of more than 550 of the donors, high-throughput TCR beta sequencing was used to judge whether each TCR beta V gene segment behaved as functional or pseudogenic. The number of donors typed differed by locus, with about 629-630 for A, B, C, DRB1 and DQB1, around 500 for DQA1, over 600 for DPA1, and 472 for DPB1. An early release that covered approximately 600 HLA-typed donors contained around 300 gigabases of sequencing data and 85 million to 100 million unique TCR sequences. On average, around 230,000 unique TCR beta nucleotide sequences were sequenced per donor among 300 to 500 genotyped donors of the cohort, with roughly 18% of those sequences being non-productive. A later analysis re-analyzed previously published TCR beta repertoires from 600 to 850 donors and added high-resolution HLA genotyping to study TCR occurrence patterns. To predict cytomegalovirus infection status, the study brought together high-throughput TCR immunosequencing, statistical association of individual TCRs with disease status, and machine learning. In the later analysis, no new phenotypic data were used to find candidate immune exposures; instead, reliance was placed on TCR beta sequences and their occurrence across donors. Both class I and class II loci were covered by HLA typing, at four-digit resolution. The aim of the study was to test whether cataloging public T cell receptors could identify signatures of past pathogen exposure. A later genetic analysis used genome-wide SNP genotypes for about three fifths of the 666 donors, treating that subset as a discovery cohort. Donor age, sex, ethnicity and CMV serostatus were collected together with the repertoire data. Every discovery cohort repertoire had been produced on one sequencing platform. Study-wide findings and limitations: According to a later genetic analysis, donors in an Asian-associated ancestry cluster had fewer N-insertions in productive TCRs than the approximately 650-donor mean. Three of the identified cytomegalovirus-associated TCR beta chains were confirmed in vitro to be specific for cytomegalovirus antigens. At a false discovery rate of 0.05, a later analysis linked approximately 18,000 TCR beta sequences to specific HLA alleles. The only immune exposure information available for the cohort was CMV serostatus. A group of highly shared sequence variants was considered likely to be a technical artifact of the sequencing pipeline. A later analysis reported that several top co-occurrence clusters appeared linked to parvovirus B19, influenza, CMV and Epstein-Barr virus. The presence/absence analyses assumed that sequencing depth was roughly uniform across donors, and that assumption may not be true. According to a later analysis, TCR association rates differed among HLA loci, with DRB1 alleles showing the most associated TCRs and HLA-C alleles showing the fewest. A total of 150 to 200 TCR beta chains were listed by the study as associated with cytomegalovirus. Because the 87-base-pair reads could not distinguish some IMGT-functional V segments, including TRBV6-2 and TRBV6-3, those segments were excluded. The classifier was reported to diagnose cytomegalovirus status with high specificity and sensitivity in both the original cohort and the validation cohort. The earlier analysis of 450 to 700 of the donors excluded about 16 rarely observed V segments, including chromosome 9 orphons, because counts were too low. The authors suggested that the approach could potentially be extended to other disease states and immunological phenotypes. This cohort had only TCR beta chains sequenced, and the lack of alpha or paired-chain data limited which features could be detected. A later analysis found that HLA-associated TCR beta chains were more clonally expanded and had lower generation probabilities than equally common non-associated chains. Correlated functional status among segregating V segments might reflect linkage disequilibrium, but an unknown experimental factor could not be ruled out. Broadly in line with IMGT annotations, most TCR beta V segments showed up in productive rearrangements about 87% or about 30% of the time in an earlier analysis of roughly 590 of the donors. A further reported finding was that TCR beta sequences accurately predicted the HLA-A and HLA-B alleles for most subjects in the first cohort. Assigning TCR associations to individual alleles was difficult when HLA alleles, especially DR and DQ, strongly co-occurred. A later genetic analysis associated a missense DCLRE1C variant with V-gene and J-gene trimming of TCR beta chains, and an independent cohort replicated the association. Because HLA typing was missing for some donors at each locus, association tests included only the typed subset. Most CMV-associated TCR beta chains appeared to be HLA-restricted in a later analysis, and the HLA associations seemed to be driven largely by CMV exposure. While some public TCRs were present in many individuals, most TCR sequences turned up only very rarely across donors.

This clone appeared a few times. Its antigen is still unknown. There are no base qualities to consult, and no much larger clone falls within one base. The cohort was made up of approximately 670 healthy bone marrow donors. All cohort members were sampled while nominally healthy, although unrecorded immune exposures were likely present. The donor tested CMV seropositive and was one of the 289 seropositive cohort members. A peripheral blood sample was collected from each donor, and TCR beta sequencing was performed on peripheral blood mononuclear cells. The Qiagen DNeasy Blood Extraction Kit was used to extract genomic DNA from the blood cell samples. Germline trimming: 2 bases from V, 3 bases from J; junction bases outside gene matches: 1. The germline V gene (reference sequence) yields SGHNT for CDR1 and YYREEE for CDR2. The CDR3 holds 14 amino acids from the cysteine to the phenylalanine. Solely the CDR3 DNA is kept, with 42 bases framed from the first base.

Libraries were constructed by the immunoSEQ multiplex PCR assay. For the multiplex PCR, a mixture combining 60 forward primers for TCR Vbeta segments and 13 reverse primers for TCR Jbeta segments was used. Amplification of the CDR3 region of rearranged TCR beta genes was performed with a multiplex PCR assay on genomic DNA. The amplified TCR beta libraries were sequenced on the Illumina HiSeq System as 87-base-pair reads. The authors processed their data as follows. In a later analysis, about 80 million unique TCR beta chains were counted across the roughly 670 repertoires, and roughly 9.9 million of these chains were shared by at least two donors. A nearest-neighbor algorithm error-corrected the raw reads and collapsed the reads into unique sequences, merging closely related sequences to remove PCR and sequencing errors. V, D and J gene segments were assigned by aligning CDR3 sequences to IMGT reference sequences. For a sequence to be retained, a match of at least six nucleotides was required to both a V gene segment and a J gene segment. Rearrangements were classified as productive when the CDR3 lacked stop codons and remained in frame with V and J, and all other rearrangements were classified as non-productive. CDR3 was defined according to IMGT convention as the region running from the second conserved V-encoded cysteine to the conserved J-encoded phenylalanine. The earlier analysis of 500 to 600 of the donors excluded sequences that lacked an unambiguous match to a single V gene segment. In an earlier analysis of more than 500 of the donors, a V segment was called functional when productive rearrangements were above 56.7%, and segregating when the standard deviation between donors exceeded 5%. A statistical classification framework was developed to diagnose cytomegalovirus status using the catalog of TCR beta chain sequences. V and J gene assignment, in a later analysis, came from comparing TCR nucleotide sequences with IMGT/GENE-DB human TR gene sequences. A later analysis assigned CDR3 sequences and most-parsimonious VDJ recombination scenarios with the TCRdist pipeline. In a later analysis, each TCR beta chain was defined by its CDR3 amino acid sequence together with its V-gene family, and reads without a unique V-gene family were excluded. A later analysis removed 592 highly shared, low-generation-probability nucleotide sequences to deal with suspected cross-contamination and a sequencing artifact. A later analysis calculated a clonal expansion index for each public chain from normalized within-repertoire ranks of inferred template counts. In a later analysis, generation probabilities were computed with a VDJ recombination model fitted to out-of-frame rearrangements, and the resulting probabilities were checked against IGoR. In a later analysis, TCR-TCR, TCR-HLA and TCR-CMV co-occurrence was scored with hypergeometric tests, and a repertoire-size bias correction was applied to TCR pairs. To estimate false discovery rates, a later analysis permuted the HLA or CMV assignments 20 times. In a later analysis, co-occurring TCRs were grouped with DBSCAN, and TCRdist sequence similarity was added when clustering was performed within HLA-allele-positive subsets. Repertoires with fewer than 30,000 or more than 120,000 public chains were left out of co-occurrence clustering, as were several repertoires with anomalous nucleotide sharing. Not all clones reach the TCRdb copy of this immuneACCESS table, which keeps in-frame sequences only. Checked studies attribute under half of the gap to unresolved V genes and leave the rest unexplained. V and J calls and clone size are those listed in that table; D and trimming were worked out from the DNA. The sample profile shows around 72,000 clones; 65% to 70% of them were found once. Less than 25% of the sample goes to the ten largest clones.

The sequenced sample consisted of PBMCs. The chain uses TRBV5-4 and TRBJ2-1; TRBD1 fits 8 bases in the junction. The origin of this receptor is a man between 40 and 49 years old in good health and CMV-seropositive. The nucleotides are TGTGCCAGCAGCTTTGGGACAGGCTACAATGAGCAGTTCTTC. Its coded protein is CASSFGTGYNEQFF.